The next 2 T cell receptor beta chains were all read from a single sample in a study of T cell repertoires in cytomegalovirus infection (dated by TCRdb to the late 2010s). The reads were generated on an Illumina HiSeq 1500. The raw public data were reprocessed by TCRdb itself: fastp quality trimming at Q25, MiXCR clonotype calling, in-frame beta chains only. Entries that share a CDR3 protein sequence are merged under the most common genes and DNA. This sample lists 150,000 to 200,000 distinct CDR3 sequences; approximately 17% were detected once. The leading ten clones occupy roughly 20% of the sample. Sequencing was carried out using CD8+ T cells from PBMCs. The receptors originated from a human donor in good health (CMV status not recorded). Some clones in this sample may be carry-over from other donors' samples.

This rearrangement joins TRBV29-1 to TRBJ2-4, with D tentatively TRBD2 (5 bases). Germline-derived CDR1 and CDR2 are SQVTM and ANQGSEA. The CDR3 is 12 amino acids. V was shortened by 5 bases and J by 8 bases, with 13 bases between the two germline ends. The CDR3, as DNA: TGCAGCGTTTCTAGCATTAGCGACATTCAGTACTTC. Translation: CSVSSISDIQYF.

This clonotype was observed many times. This sequence joins TRBV6-2 or TRBV6-3 and TRBJ2-1, with 8 nucleotides matching TRBD1. V gave up 5 bases and J gave up 10 bases; unmatched junction bases: 4. CDR1 and CDR2 from the germline V gene are MNHEY and SVGEGT. The CDR3 consists of 12 residues. For the CDR3, the DNA is TGTGCCAGCAGTCTGACAGGGGAGGAGCAGTTCTTC. Translation: CASSLTGEEQFF.